Following are 18 T cell receptor beta chains from one sample sequenced in a study of blood T cell repertoires in COVID-19. Method: immunoSEQ multiplex PCR; TCRdb's copy keeps in-frame clones and lacks some. This sample has fewer than 70,000 clones, with about nine tenths found just once. Input material: peripheral blood. The receptors come from a man in his forties or fifties with active COVID-19.

The chain employs TRBV7-2 and TRBJ2-3; 9 positions match TRBD2. The CDR3 is 15 residues long. V gave up 5 bases and J gave up 2 bases; unmatched junction bases: 5. Germline V CDR1 and CDR2: SGHTA, FQGNSA. CDR3 in amino acids: CASSPIAGVTDTQYF. Here the CDR3 DNA reads TGTGCCAGCAGCCCAATAGCGGGGGTCACAGATACGCAGTATTTT.

Only one count was recorded for this clone. This rearrangement joins TRBV19 to TRBJ2-1; 15 bases fit TRBD2. Per the germline V gene, CDR1 is LNHDA and CDR2 is SQIVND (reference sequence). The V and J ends lost 3 bases and 5 bases, in that order; junction bases with no gene match: 2. The CDR3 sequence is 16 residues long. The CDR3 DNA sequence: TGTGCCAGTAGTATCCGGACTAGCGGGGGGGACAATGAGCAGTTCTTC. This codes for CASSIRTSGGDNEQFF.

The V gene is TRBV27, the J gene TRBJ2-1; tentative D call: TRBD2 (6 bases). The V end lost 6 bases, the J end lost 10 bases, and 22 bases lay between the germline ends. The germline CDR1 and CDR2 sequences are MNHEY and SMNVEV (reference sequence). The CDR3 length is 15 residues. The CDR3: CASRGSGTQSKEQFF. The CDR3 DNA reads as TGTGCCAGCAGGGGCTCCGGGACTCAAAGTAAGGAGCAGTTCTTC.

The V gene is TRBV5-4, the J gene TRBJ1-1; perhaps TRBD1 as D (6 bases). Germline CDR1 is SGHNT and CDR2 is YYREEE (reference sequence). CDR3 length: 14 amino acids. Trimming pared 2 bases from V and 6 bases from J, leaving 14 bases between. The DNA for the CDR3 is TGTGCCAGCAGCTTAAATTTGGGGGCATCTGAAGCTTTCTTT. Protein: CASSLNLGASEAFF.

The chain links TRBV16 to TRBJ2-7, with D unclear. This CDR3 is 13 amino acids long. Trimming removed 4 bases from V and 6 bases from J, with 13 bases in between. Germline lookup yields CDR1 KGHSY and CDR2 FQNENV. The CDR3 region has the DNA TGTGCCAGCAGCCCATCTCGACTCGGCGAGCAGTACTTC. Translated: CASSPSRLGEQYF.

This chain joins TRBV7-2 and TRBJ2-5; 7 bases are shared with TRBD1. CDR1 SGHTA and CDR2 FQGNSA come from the germline V gene. CDR3 length equals 13 residues. Unmatched junction bases numbered 3, after V lost 4 bases and J lost 4 bases. The CDR3 reads CASSYRGGETQYF. CDR3 nucleotides: TGTGCCAGCAGCTACAGGGGCGGAGAGACCCAGTACTTC.

The chain has TRBV18 and TRBJ1-6; possible D gene TRBD1, 5 bases. CDR3 length: 14 residues. Germline V gene sequence: CDR1 KGHSH, CDR2 LQKENI. The ends were cut back, 3 bases at V and 4 bases at J, with 7 bases in the middle. The CDR3 reads CASSPDTYNSPLHF. DNA for the CDR3: TGTGCCAGCTCACCGGACACGTATAATTCACCCCTCCACTTT.

This clone was detected once. The V call is TRBV19, the J call TRBJ1-2, with D unresolved. Germline V gene lookup returns CDR1 LNHDA and CDR2 SQIVND (reference sequence). The V end lost 7 bases, the J end lost 3 bases, and 12 bases lay between the germline ends. CDR3 size: 13 residues. The CDR3 region is CASTPLLYYGYTF. In nucleotides, the CDR3 is TGTGCCAGTACCCCACTTCTTTACTATGGCTACACCTTC.

The chain couples TRBV5-4 to TRBJ1-1; 9 nucleotides line up with TRBD1. V lost 4 bases to trimming and J lost 1 base; unmatched junction nucleotides: 8. The CDR3 covers 16 residues. Germline V lookup: CDR1 SGHNT, CDR2 YYREEE (reference sequence). The CDR3 DNA follows: TGTGCCAGCAGCAAGACAGGGGGAGGGCAGAACACTGAAGCTTTCTTT. It translates to CASSKTGGGQNTEAFF.

This chain connects TRBV2 to TRBJ1-4; D is perhaps TRBD1 (5 bases). Germline loops: CDR1 SNHLY, CDR2 FYNNEI. Trimming removed 4 bases from V and 0 bases from J, with 12 bases in between. The CDR3 length is 16 residues. CDR3 loop: CASSAPQTATNEKLFF. The CDR3 bases are TGTGCCAGCAGTGCCCCGCAGACAGCAACTAATGAAAAACTGTTTTTT. Complete variable domain (other parts from reference TRBV2 and TRBJ1-4): EPEVTQTPSHQVTQMGQEVILRCVPISNHLYFYWYRQILGQKVEFLVSFYNNEISEKSEIFDDQFSVERPDGSNFTLKIRSTKLEDSAMYFCASSAPQTATNEKLFFGSGTQLSVL.

The chain couples TRBV7-2 to TRBJ2-1; D is undetermined. The CDR3 runs 17 residues. V lost 3 bases and J lost 3, with 18 bases in between. Germline V gene lookup returns CDR1 SGHTA and CDR2 FQGNSA. CDR3 bases: TGTGCCAGCAGCTTGGGTAGTGGGCTTACACGCTACAATGAGCAGTTCTTC. It encodes CASSLGSGLTRYNEQFF. Together with reference TRBV7-2 and TRBJ2-1, the CDR3 gives the full variable domain: GAGVSQSPSNKVTEKGKDVELRCDPISGHTALYWYRQSLGQGLEFLIYFQGNSAPDKSGLPSDRFSAERTGGSVSTLTIQRTQQEDSAVYLCASSLGSGLTRYNEQFFGPGTRLTVL.

The rearrangement links TRBV7-6 to TRBJ2-6, with D tentatively TRBD2 (6 bases). CDR1 and CDR2 from the germline V gene are SGHVS and FNYEAQ. The CDR3 is 17 residues long. V lost 0 bases, J lost 2 bases, and 11 bases lay in between. This CDR3 reads CASSLALRGAGANVLTF. The DNA of the CDR3 is TGTGCCAGCAGCTTAGCGCTGCGGGGTGCTGGGGCCAACGTCCTGACTTTC. Looking up the rest from reference TRBV7-6 and TRBJ2-6 gives the full variable domain: GAGVSQSPRYKVTKRGQDVALRCDPISGHVSLYWYRQALGQGPEFLTYFNYEAQQDKSGLPNDRFSAERPEGSISTLTIQRTEQRDSAMYRCASSLALRGAGANVLTFGAGSRLTVL.

The chain carries TRBV18 and TRBJ1-6; TRBD1 matches 9 bases. Germline CDR1 KGHSH, CDR2 LQKENI. The CDR3 is made up of 14 amino acids. V lost 3 bases, J lost 11 bases, and 5 bases stayed unmatched. Written as DNA, the CDR3 is TGTGCCAGCTCACCTGAGGGACAGGGTACACCCCTCCACTTT. Protein sequence: CASSPEGQGTPLHF.

The chain joins TRBV7-2 to TRBJ2-7; 12 nucleotides line up with TRBD2. CDR1 and CDR2 from the germline V gene are SGHTA and FQGNSA. This CDR3 is built from 16 residues. With V trimmed by 0 bases and J by 3 bases, 3 bases remained unmatched. CDR3 DNA: TGTGCCAGCAGCTTAGCAGGACTAGCGGGGCTCTACGAGCAGTACTTC. Amino acids: CASSLAGLAGLYEQYF.

The gene calls are TRBV5-1 and TRBJ2-2; 7 nucleotides align to TRBD1. The CDR3 covers 14 residues. CDR1 SGHRS and CDR2 YFSETQ come from the germline V gene. The V segment lost 6 bases and the J segment 5 bases; nucleotides outside the gene matches: 7. The CDR3 region is CASTNDRATGELFF. The DNA for the CDR3 is TGCGCCAGCACGAACGACAGGGCTACCGGGGAGCTGTTTTTT.

This chain links TRBV3-1 (or the pseudogene TRBV3-2) with TRBJ2-4; TRBD2 agrees at 9 bases. Trimming took 3 bases from V and 9 from J; bases not matched to a gene: 21. The CDR3 has 19 amino acids. In germline, CDR1 is LGHDT, CDR2 YNNKEL (reference sequence). CDR3 amino acids: CASSQGPAGGKSRGPIQYF. DNA for the CDR3: TGTGCCAGCAGCCAGGGACCAGCGGGGGGCAAGTCGAGGGGACCCATTCAGTACTTC.

The gene calls are TRBV11-2 and TRBJ1-2; D is unresolved. The CDR3 length is 14 residues. The germline V gene encodes CDR1 SGHAT and CDR2 FQNNGV. V was shortened by 3 bases and J by 4 bases, with 12 bases between the two germline ends. CDR3 coding DNA: TGTGCCAGCAGCTTGAACAGACCTCTCTATGGCTACACCTTC. This translates into CASSLNRPLYGYTF.

The CDR3 loop reads CSVGTGRNTEAFF. The DNA of the CDR3 is TGCAGCGTTGGGACAGGGAGGAACACTGAAGCTTTCTTT. V and J are TRBV29-1 and TRBJ1-1, with TRBD1 identical over 8 bases. After removal of 4 bases from V and 1 base from J, the junction contained 2 bases not matched to a gene. The germline V gene encodes CDR1 SQVTM and CDR2 ANQGSEA. The CDR3 covers 13 residues.